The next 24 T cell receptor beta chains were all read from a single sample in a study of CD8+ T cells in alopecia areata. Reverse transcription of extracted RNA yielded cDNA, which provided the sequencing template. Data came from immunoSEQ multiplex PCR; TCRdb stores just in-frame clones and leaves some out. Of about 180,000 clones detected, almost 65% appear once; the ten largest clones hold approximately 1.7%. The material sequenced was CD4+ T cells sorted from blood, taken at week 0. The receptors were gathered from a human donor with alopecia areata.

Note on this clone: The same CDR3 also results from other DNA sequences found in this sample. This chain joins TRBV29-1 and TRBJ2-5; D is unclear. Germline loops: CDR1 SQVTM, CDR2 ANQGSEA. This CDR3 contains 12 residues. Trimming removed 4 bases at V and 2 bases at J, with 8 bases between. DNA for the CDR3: TGCAGCGTTGTAGGAGCACAAGAGACCCAGTACTTC. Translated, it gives CSVVGAQETQYF. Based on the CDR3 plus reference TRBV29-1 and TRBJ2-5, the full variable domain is SAVISQKPSRDICQRGTSLTIQCQVDSQVTMMFWYRQQPGQSLTLIATANQGSEATYESGFVIDKFPISRPNLTFSTLTVSNMSPEDSSIYLCSVVGAQETQYFGPGTRLLVL.

CDR3 region: CASSAGETQYF. The CDR3 coding sequence is TGTGCCAGCAGCGCGGGGGAGACCCAGTACTTC. The rearrangement links TRBV7-6 to TRBJ2-5; possibly TRBD2 for D (6 bases). Germline values: CDR1 SGHVS, CDR2 FNYEAQ. The CDR3 loop spans 11 amino acids. Trimming pared 5 bases from V and 5 bases from J, leaving 6 bases between.

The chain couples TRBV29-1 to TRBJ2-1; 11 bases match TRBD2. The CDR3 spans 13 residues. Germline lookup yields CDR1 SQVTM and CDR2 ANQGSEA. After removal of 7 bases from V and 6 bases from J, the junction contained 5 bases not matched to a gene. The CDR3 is CSARLAGSNEQFF. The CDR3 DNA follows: TGCAGCGCGAGACTAGCGGGATCCAATGAGCAGTTCTTC.

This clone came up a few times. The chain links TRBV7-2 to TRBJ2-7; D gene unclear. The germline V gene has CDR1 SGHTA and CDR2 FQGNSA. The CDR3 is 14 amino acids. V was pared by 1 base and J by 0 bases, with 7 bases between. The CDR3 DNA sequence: TGTGCCAGCAGCTTAGATACAAGCTCCTACGAGCAGTACTTC. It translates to CASSLDTSSYEQYF.

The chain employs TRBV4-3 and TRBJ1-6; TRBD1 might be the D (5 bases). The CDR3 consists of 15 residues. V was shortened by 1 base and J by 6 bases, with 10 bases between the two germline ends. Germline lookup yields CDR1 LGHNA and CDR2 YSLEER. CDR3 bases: TGCGCCAGCAGCCAAGGTGGGGCGACTAATTCACCCCTCCACTTT. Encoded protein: CASSQGGATNSPLHF.

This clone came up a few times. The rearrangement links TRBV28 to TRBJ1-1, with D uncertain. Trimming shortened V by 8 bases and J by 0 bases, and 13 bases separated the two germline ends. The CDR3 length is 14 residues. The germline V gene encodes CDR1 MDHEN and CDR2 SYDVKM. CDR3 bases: TGTGCCAGCGCCCTCGGCGCTATGAACACTGAAGCTTTCTTT. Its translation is CASALGAMNTEAFF.

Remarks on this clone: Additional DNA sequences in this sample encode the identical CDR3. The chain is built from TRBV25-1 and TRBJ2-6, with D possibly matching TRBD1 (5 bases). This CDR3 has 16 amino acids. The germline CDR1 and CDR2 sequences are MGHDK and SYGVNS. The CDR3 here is CASSPGPASGANVLTF. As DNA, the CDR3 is TGTGCTAGCTCTCCAGGGCCAGCCTCCGGGGCCAACGTCCTGACTTTC.

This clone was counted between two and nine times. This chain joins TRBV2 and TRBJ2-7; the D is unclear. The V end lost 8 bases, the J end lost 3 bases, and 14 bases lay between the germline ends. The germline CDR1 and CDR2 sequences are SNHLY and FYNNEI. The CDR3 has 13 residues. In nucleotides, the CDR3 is TGTGCCAGCTCCCTCGGGTCGGTCTACGAGCAGTACTTC. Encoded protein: CASSLGSVYEQYF.

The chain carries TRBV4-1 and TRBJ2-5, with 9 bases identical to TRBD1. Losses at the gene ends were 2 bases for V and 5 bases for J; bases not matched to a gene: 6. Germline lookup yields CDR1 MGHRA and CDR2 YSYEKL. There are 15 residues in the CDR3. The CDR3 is CASSQLDRGRETQYF. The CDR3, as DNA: TGCGCCAGCAGCCAACTAGACAGGGGGAGGGAGACCCAGTACTTC.

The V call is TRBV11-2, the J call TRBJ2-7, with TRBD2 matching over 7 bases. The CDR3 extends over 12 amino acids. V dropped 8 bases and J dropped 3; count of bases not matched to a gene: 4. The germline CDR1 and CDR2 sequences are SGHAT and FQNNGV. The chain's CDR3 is CASDGGGYEQYF. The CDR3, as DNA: TGTGCCAGCGATGGGGGGGGCTACGAGCAGTACTTC.

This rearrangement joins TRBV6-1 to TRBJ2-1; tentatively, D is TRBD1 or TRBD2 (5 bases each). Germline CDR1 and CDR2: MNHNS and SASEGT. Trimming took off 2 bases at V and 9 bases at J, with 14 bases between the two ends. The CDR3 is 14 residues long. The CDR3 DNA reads TGTGCCAGCAGTGAACTACCGGGGCCGGGTGAGCAGTTCTTC. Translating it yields CASSELPGPGEQFF.

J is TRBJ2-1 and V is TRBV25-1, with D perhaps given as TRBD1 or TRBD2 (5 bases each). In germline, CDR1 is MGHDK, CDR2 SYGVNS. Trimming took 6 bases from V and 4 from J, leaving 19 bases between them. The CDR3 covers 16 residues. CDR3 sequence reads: CASSSPGAGNYNEQFF. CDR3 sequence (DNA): TGTGCCAGCAGCAGCCCCGGGGCAGGGAATTACAATGAGCAGTTCTTC.

In DNA, the CDR3 is TGCGCCAGCAGTGGGCTTAGCGGGGGGGCAGATACGCAGTATTTT. It is translated as CASSGLSGGADTQYF. The chain has TRBV10-1 and TRBJ2-3, with TRBD2 matching over 11 bases. There are 15 residues in the CDR3. V lost 4 bases to trimming and J lost 4 bases; unmatched junction nucleotides: 4. Germline V gene lookup returns CDR1 WNHNN and CDR2 SYGVQD (reference sequence).

The CDR3 reads CAIRQGGANQPQHF. For the CDR3, the DNA is TGTGCCATCAGGCAAGGTGGGGCTAATCAGCCCCAGCATTTT. This chain uses TRBV10-3 with TRBJ1-5; perhaps TRBD1 as D (5 bases). The germline CDR1 and CDR2 sequences are ENHRY and SYGVKD. The CDR3 extends over 14 amino acids. V gave up 6 bases and J gave up 4 bases, with 13 bases separating them.

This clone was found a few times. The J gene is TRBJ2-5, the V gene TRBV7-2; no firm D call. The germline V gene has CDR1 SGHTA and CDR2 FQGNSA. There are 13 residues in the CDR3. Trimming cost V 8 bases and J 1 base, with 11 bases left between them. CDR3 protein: CASREALQETQYF. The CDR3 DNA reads TGTGCCAGCCGCGAGGCTCTCCAAGAGACCCAGTACTTC.

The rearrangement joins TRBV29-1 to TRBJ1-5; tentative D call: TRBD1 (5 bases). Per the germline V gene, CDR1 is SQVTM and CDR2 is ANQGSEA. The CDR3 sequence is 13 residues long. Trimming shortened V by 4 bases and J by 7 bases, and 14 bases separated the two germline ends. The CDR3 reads CSVGLGGEQPQHF. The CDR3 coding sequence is TGCAGCGTTGGGTTGGGGGGAGAACAGCCCCAGCATTTT.

The CDR3 DNA reads TGCAGCGTGCGACAGGGGGCCTACAATGAGCAGTTCTTC. Translation: CSVRQGAYNEQFF. The V call is TRBV29-1, the J call TRBJ2-1; TRBD1 matches 9 bases. CDR1 and CDR2 from the germline V gene are SQVTM and ANQGSEA. The CDR3 spans 13 residues. The trim removed 6 bases at V and 2 bases at J, leaving 2 bases unmatched.

DNA for the CDR3: TGTGCCTGGAGTGTACGCGGAGGGGCAGCAAACACCGGGGAGCTGTTTTTT. It codes for CAWSVRGGAANTGELFF. The chain joins TRBV30 to TRBJ2-2; the D gene is possibly TRBD2 (6 bases). The CDR3 spans 17 residues. The V and J ends lost 0 bases and 2 bases respectively, with 16 bases between them. CDR1 and CDR2 from the germline V gene are GTSNPN and SVGIG (reference sequence). Full variable domain (outside the CDR3, taken from reference TRBV30 and TRBJ2-2): SQTIHQWPATLVQPVGSPLSLECTVEGTSNPNLYWYRQAAGRGLQLLFYSVGIGQISSEVPQNLSASRPQDRQFILSSKKLLLSDSGFYLCAWSVRGGAANTGELFFGEGSRLTVL.

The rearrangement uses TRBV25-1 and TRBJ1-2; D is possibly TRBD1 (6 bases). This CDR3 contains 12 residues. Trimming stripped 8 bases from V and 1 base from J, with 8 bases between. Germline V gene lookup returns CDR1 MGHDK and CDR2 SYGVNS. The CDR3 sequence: CASEDSNYGYTF. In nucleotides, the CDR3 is TGTGCCAGCGAGGACAGTAACTATGGCTACACCTTC.

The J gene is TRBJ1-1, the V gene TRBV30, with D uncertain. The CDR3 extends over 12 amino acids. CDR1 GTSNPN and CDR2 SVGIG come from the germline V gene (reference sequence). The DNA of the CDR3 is TGTGCATATCGGACGGTGAACACTGAAGCTTTCTTT. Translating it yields CAYRTVNTEAFF.

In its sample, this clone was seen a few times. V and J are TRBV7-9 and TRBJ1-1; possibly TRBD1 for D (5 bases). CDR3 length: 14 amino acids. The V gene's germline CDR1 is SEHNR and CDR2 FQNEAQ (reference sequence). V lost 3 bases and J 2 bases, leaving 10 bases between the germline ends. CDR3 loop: CASSFGGDNTEAFF. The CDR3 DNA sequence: TGTGCCAGCAGCTTCGGGGGAGACAACACTGAAGCTTTCTTT.

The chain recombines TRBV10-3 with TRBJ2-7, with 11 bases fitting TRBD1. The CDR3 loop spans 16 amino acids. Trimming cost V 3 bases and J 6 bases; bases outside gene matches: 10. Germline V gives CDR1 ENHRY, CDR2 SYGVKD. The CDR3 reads CAISESSGQGAGEQYF. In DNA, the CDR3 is TGTGCCATCAGTGAATCGTCTGGACAGGGGGCAGGCGAGCAGTACTTC.

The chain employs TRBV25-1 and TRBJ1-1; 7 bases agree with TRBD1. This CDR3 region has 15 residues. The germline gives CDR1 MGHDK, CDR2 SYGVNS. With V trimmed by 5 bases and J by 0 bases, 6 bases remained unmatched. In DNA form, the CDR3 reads TGTGCCAGCAGTTGGCAGGGGGGAATGAACACTGAAGCTTTCTTT. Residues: CASSWQGGMNTEAFF.

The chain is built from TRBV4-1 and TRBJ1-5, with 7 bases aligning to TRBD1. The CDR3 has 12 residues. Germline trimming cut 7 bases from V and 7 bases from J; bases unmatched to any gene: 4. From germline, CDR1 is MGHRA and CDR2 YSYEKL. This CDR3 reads CASKTGYQPQHF. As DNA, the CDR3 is TGCGCCAGCAAGACAGGGTACCAGCCCCAGCATTTT.